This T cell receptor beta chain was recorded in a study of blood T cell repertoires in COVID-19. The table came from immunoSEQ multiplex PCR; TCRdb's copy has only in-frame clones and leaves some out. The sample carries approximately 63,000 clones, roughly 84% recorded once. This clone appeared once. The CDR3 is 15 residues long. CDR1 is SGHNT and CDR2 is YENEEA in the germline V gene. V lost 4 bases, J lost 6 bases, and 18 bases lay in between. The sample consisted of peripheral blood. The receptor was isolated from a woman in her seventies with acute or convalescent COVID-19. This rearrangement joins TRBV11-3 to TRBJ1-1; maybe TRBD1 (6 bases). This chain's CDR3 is CASSSRGQGPSEAFF. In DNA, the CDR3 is TGTGCCAGCAGCTCCAGGGGACAAGGGCCCTCTGAAGCTTTCTTT.